These 10 T cell receptor beta chains came from one sample sequenced in a study of cytomegalovirus exposure and HLA in healthy donors. PCR was performed using 60 Vbeta and 13 Jbeta primers. Clones were sequenced by immunoSEQ multiplex PCR, and TCRdb holds only the in-frame ones, with some missing. Listed are roughly 120,000 clones; around 3.5% falls within the top ten. Sequencing was performed on PBMCs. All receptors come from a man aged 25 to 40 in good health and CMV-seronegative.

The chain couples TRBV5-1 to TRBJ2-2; D is ambiguous. The germline CDR1 and CDR2 sequences are SGHRS and YFSETQ. This CDR3 region has 14 residues. V dropped 0 bases and J dropped 1 base, with 4 bases sitting between them. CDR3 DNA sequence: TGCGCCAGCAGCTTGGACGGGAACACCGGGGAGCTGTTTTTT. Encoded protein: CASSLDGNTGELFF.

The chain combines TRBV29-1 with TRBJ1-4; 12 bases are shared with TRBD1. After removal of 6 bases from V and 5 bases from J, the junction contained 16 bases not matched to a gene. Germline V gene sequence: CDR1 SQVTM, CDR2 ANQGSEA. The CDR3 has 18 residues. This chain's CDR3 is CSVAGTGGAGGKNEKLFF. CDR3 sequence (DNA): TGCAGCGTAGCCGGGACAGGGGGCGCCGGTGGGAAAAATGAAAAACTGTTTTTT.

The chain carries TRBV7-8 and TRBJ2-1, with D possibly being TRBD2 (6 bases). Trimming shortened V by 0 bases and J by 4 bases, and 7 bases separated the two germline ends. CDR1 is SGHVS, CDR2 FQNEAQ, per germline. The CDR3 consists of 14 residues. The DNA of the CDR3 is TGTGCCAGCAGCTTAGCGGGGGGTTACAATGAGCAGTTCTTC. Protein product: CASSLAGGYNEQFF.

The V and J genes are TRBV6-1 and TRBJ1-3, with D possibly being TRBD1 (6 bases). Germline V gives CDR1 MNHNS, CDR2 SASEGT. V shed 5 bases and J shed 1 base, with 9 bases lying between them. The CDR3 runs 14 residues. CDR3 in DNA: TGTGCCAGCAGTACAGGGTTGTCTGGAAACACCATATATTTT. This gives the protein CASSTGLSGNTIYF.

The chain links TRBV30 to TRBJ1-2; D is unresolved. The germline CDR1 and CDR2 sequences are GTSNPN and SVGIG (reference sequence). Trimming cost V 0 bases and J 6 bases, with 5 bases left between them. CDR3 length: 11 residues. CDR3 sequence (DNA): TGTGCCTGGAGTGTCCGTGATGGCTACACCTTC. Translation gives CAWSVRDGYTF.

The chain is built from TRBV2 and TRBJ2-5; 9 nucleotides agree with TRBD1. Looked up from germline, CDR1 is SNHLY and CDR2 is FYNNEI. V was clipped by 6 bases and J by 5 bases; unmatched bases: 4. The CDR3 sequence is 13 residues long. Here the CDR3 DNA reads TGTGCCAGCAGCTGGACAGGGGTTGAGACCCAGTACTTC. It codes for CASSWTGVETQYF. Supplemented by reference TRBV2 and TRBJ2-5, the full variable domain reads EPEVTQTPSHQVTQMGQEVILRCVPISNHLYFYWYRQILGQKVEFLVSFYNNEISEKSEIFDDQFSVERPDGSNFTLKIRSTKLEDSAMYFCASSWTGVETQYFGPGTRLLVL.

The chain links TRBV7-2 to TRBJ1-2, with no clear D. The CDR3 runs 13 residues. Germline V gives CDR1 SGHTA, CDR2 FQGNSA. The V and J ends lost 1 base and 10 bases respectively, with 13 bases between them. DNA for the CDR3: TGTGCCAGCAGCTTAGAGATTACACAGCCCTACACCTTC. Amino acids: CASSLEITQPYTF.

The V call is TRBV9, the J call TRBJ1-1; D might be TRBD1 (6 bases). Trimming took 2 bases from V and 10 from J, leaving 15 bases between them. Germline assignment: CDR1 SGDLS and CDR2 YYNGEE. The CDR3 loop spans 13 amino acids. The CDR3 is CASSVQGTAGAFF. The CDR3 DNA sequence: TGTGCCAGCAGCGTCCAGGGGACGGCTGGAGCTTTCTTT.

The chain carries TRBV11-2 and TRBJ2-5; 7 nucleotides align to TRBD2. The germline V gene has CDR1 SGHAT and CDR2 FQNNGV. This CDR3 has 14 amino acids. J lost 2 bases, V lost 7 bases, and 7 bases had no gene match. The CDR3 nucleotides are TGTGCCAGCAACGCGGGGGACCTACAAGAGACCCAGTACTTC. Translation: CASNAGDLQETQYF.

The chain links TRBV10-3 to TRBJ1-5; weak D call: TRBD1 (5 bases). CDR1 is ENHRY and CDR2 is SYGVKD in the germline V gene. This CDR3 comprises 15 residues. V dropped 6 bases and J dropped 4 bases, with 16 bases sitting between them. CDR3 bases: TGTGCCATCAGCCAGACCCGGGAGGGGAATCAGCCCCAGCATTTT. Translating it yields CAISQTREGNQPQHF.